The entry that follows covers one T cell receptor (beta chain) sequence. What it binds is unknown. The entry originates in a study of cytomegalovirus exposure and HLA in healthy donors. Overall study findings and caveats: Among the sequence variants, a highly shared cluster was likely an artifact of sequencing. Earlier findings revealed that most TCR beta V segments proved productive either about 90% or about 30% of the time.

CDR3 length: 16 residues. CDR1 and CDR2 from the germline V gene are LNHNV and YYDKDF (reference sequence). The V gene end was trimmed by 1 base and the J gene end by 6 bases; junction bases not matched to a gene: 8. The primer mix had 60 Vbeta and 13 Jbeta primers. Profiled with immunoSEQ multiplex PCR; TCRdb holds only in-frame clones, not every one. Of tens of thousands of clones in the sample, about 79% were seen once. The chain is built from TRBV15 and TRBJ2-1; 8 positions match TRBD1. Material for sequencing was PBMCs. The source is a woman in her late teens or twenties in good health and CMV-seronegative. Here the CDR3 DNA reads TGTGCCACCAGCAGAGCCTCCGGGACAGGACCCAATGAGCAGTTCTTC. Its translation: CATSRASGTGPNEQFF. The complete variable domain, with remaining parts taken from reference TRBV15 and TRBJ2-1, reads DAMVIQNPRYQVTQFGKPVTLSCSQTLNHNVMYWYQQKSSQAPKLLFHYYDKDFNNEADTPDNFQSRRPNTSFCFLDIRSPGLGDTAMYLCATSRASGTGPNEQFFGPGTRLTVL.